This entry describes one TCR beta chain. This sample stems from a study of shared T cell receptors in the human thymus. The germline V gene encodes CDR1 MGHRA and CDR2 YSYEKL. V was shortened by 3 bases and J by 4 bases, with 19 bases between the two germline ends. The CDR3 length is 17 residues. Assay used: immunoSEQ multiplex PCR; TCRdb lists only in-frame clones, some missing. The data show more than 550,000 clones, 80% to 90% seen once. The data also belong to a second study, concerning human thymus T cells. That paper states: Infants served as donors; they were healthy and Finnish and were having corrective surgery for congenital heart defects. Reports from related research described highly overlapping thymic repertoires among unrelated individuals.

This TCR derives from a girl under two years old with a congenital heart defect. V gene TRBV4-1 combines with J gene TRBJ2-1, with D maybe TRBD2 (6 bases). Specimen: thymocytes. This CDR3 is CASSQEIRDLIYNEQFF. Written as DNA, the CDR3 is TGCGCCAGCAGCCAGGAGATCCGGGACTTGATATACAATGAGCAGTTCTTC.